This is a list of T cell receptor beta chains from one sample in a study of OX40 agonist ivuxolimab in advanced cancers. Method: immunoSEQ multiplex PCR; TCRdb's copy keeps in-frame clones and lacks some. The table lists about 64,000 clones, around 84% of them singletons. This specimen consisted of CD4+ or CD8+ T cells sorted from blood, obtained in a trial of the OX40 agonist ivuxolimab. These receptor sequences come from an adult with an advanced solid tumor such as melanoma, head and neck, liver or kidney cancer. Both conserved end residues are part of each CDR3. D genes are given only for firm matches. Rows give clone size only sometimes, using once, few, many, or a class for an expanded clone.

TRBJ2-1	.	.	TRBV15	TGTGCCACCAGCAGACAACAAAACAATGAGCAGTTCTTC	CATSRQQNNEQFF
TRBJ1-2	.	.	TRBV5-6	TGTGCCAGCAGCTTACAGGGCCCCCCGGGCTACACCTTC	CASSLQGPPGYTF
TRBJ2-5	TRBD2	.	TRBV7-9	TGTGCCAGCAGCTTAACTAGCGGGGGGGTAGAGACCCAGTACTTC	CASSLTSGGVETQYF
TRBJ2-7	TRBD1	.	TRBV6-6	TGTGCCAGCGGGAAGGGACAGGGGATCGACGAGCAGTACTTC	CASGKGQGIDEQYF
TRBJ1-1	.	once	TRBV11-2	TGTGCCAGCAGCCCTATCACTGAAGCTTTCTTT	CASSPITEAFF
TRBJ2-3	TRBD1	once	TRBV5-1	TGCGCCAGCAAACTCGGGACAGTATCCTCGGATACGCAGTATTTT	CASKLGTVSSDTQYF
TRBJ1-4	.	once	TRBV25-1	TGTGCCAGCAGGAGTAGGGCCGGCCTCTCAACTAATGAAAAACTGTTTTTT	CASRSRAGLSTNEKLFF
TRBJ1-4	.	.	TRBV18	TGTGCCAGCTCACCAGGATTGAATGAAAAACTGTTTTTT	CASSPGLNEKLFF
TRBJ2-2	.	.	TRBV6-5	TGTGCCAGTTCCAGACGGAACACCGGGGAGCTGTTTTTT	CASSRRNTGELFF
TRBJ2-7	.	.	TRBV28	TGTGCCAGCAGTTTCTCTGGCAGGGTGGGCTACGAGCAGTACTTC	CASSFSGRVGYEQYF
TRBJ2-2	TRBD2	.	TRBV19	TGTGCCAGTAGTATTGTCTCTAGCGGGACCGGGGGAACCGGGGAGCTGTTTTTT	CASSIVSSGTGGTGELFF
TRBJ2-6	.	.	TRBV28	TGTGCCAGCAGTCCTCGGGCAGGCCCCCCCGGGGCCAACGTCCTGACTTTC	CASSPRAGPPGANVLTF
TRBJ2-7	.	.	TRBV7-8	TGTGCCAGCAGCTTCGGCCGGGGCCCCTCCGAGCAGTACTTC	CASSFGRGPSEQYF
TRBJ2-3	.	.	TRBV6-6	TGTGCCAGCAGCCCCTGGGGCACAGATACGCAGTATTTT	CASSPWGTDTQYF
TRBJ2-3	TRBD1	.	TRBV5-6	TGTGCCAGCAGCTTCCAGGGGGCGCGGGGTACGCAGTATTTT	CASSFQGARGTQYF
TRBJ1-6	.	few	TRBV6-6	TGTGCCAGCGGGGGTGAAGGATGGTCACCCCTCCACTTT	CASGGEGWSPLHF
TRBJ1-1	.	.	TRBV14	TGTGCCAGCTCCCTAATGTCCAGGGGACCCACTGAAGCTTTCTTT	CASSLMSRGPTEAFF
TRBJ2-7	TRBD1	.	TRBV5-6	TGTGCCAGCAGCTTAGACAGGGTTTCCGAGTACTTC	CASSLDRVSEYF
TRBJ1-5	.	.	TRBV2	TGTGCCAGCAGTGCAGGGCTTTTCCAGCCCCAGCATTTT	CASSAGLFQPQHF
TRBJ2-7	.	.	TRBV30	TGTGCCTGGAGTGTCCGGGGCCCCGAGCAGTACTTC	CAWSVRGPEQYF
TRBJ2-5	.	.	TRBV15	TGTGCCACCAGAAGACCAGGGGTCGGAGAGACCCAGTACTTC	CATRRPGVGETQYF
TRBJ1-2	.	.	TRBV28	TGTGCCAGCAGTTTATGGGGGCCGGCAAGGCGGGGCTATGGCTACACCTTC	CASSLWGPARRGYGYTF
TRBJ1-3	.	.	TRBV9	TGTGCCAGCAGCGTAGCTACCGGGGGGTCTGGAAACACCATATATTTT	CASSVATGGSGNTIYF
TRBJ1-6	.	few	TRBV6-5	TGTGCCAGCAGTTATAAGGCGAATTCACCCCTCCACTTT	CASSYKANSPLHF
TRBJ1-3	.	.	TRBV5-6	TGTGCCAGCAGCTTCCCAGGAAACACCATATATTTT	CASSFPGNTIYF
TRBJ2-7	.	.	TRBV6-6	TGTGCCAGCAGTTACTCAGGGGGTCGAGAGCAGTACTTC	CASSYSGGREQYF
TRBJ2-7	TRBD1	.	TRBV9	TGTGCCAGCAGCGTAGGGACAGGGAGGTTCTACGAGCAGTACTTC	CASSVGTGRFYEQYF
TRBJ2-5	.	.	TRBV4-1	TGCGCCAGCAGCCAAGAGGCCTTAGGGAGAGAGACCCAGTACTTC	CASSQEALGRETQYF
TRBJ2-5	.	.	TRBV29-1	TGCAGCGTTGAGTCGGGGGGCGGGACCCAGTACTTC	CSVESGGGTQYF
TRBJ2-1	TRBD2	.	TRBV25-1	TGTGCCAGCAGACTAGCGACGAAATACAATGAGCAGTTCTTC	CASRLATKYNEQFF
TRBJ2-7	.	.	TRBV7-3	TGTGCCAGCAGCTTAGAGGCGGTGGGCGAGCAGTACTTC	CASSLEAVGEQYF
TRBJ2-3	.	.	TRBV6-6	TGTGCCAGCAGTTACCAGGCTAGCACAGATACGCAGTATTTT	CASSYQASTDTQYF
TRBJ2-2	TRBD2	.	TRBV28	TGTGCCAGCAGTTTAGCGGGGGGGCCGTCCGGGGAGCTGTTTTTT	CASSLAGGPSGELFF
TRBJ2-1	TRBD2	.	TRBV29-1	TGCAGCGTTGTCGGCGGGAGGGCCCACTACAATGAGCAGTTCTTC	CSVVGGRAHYNEQFF
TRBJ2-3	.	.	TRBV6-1	TGTGCCAGCAGCCTAGATCCTACTAGCACAGATACGCAGTATTTT	CASSLDPTSTDTQYF
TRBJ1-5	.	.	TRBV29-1	TGCAGCGTTGAAGACCTCCCCAATCAGCCCCAGCATTTT	CSVEDLPNQPQHF
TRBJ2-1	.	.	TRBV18	TGTGCCAGCTCACCAGGCTTAAACAATGAGCAGTTCTTC	CASSPGLNNEQFF
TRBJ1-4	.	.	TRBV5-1	TGCGCCAGCAGCTTGGTGGGGACAATTAATGAAAAACTGTTTTTT	CASSLVGTINEKLFF
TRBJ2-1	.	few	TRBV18	TGTGCCAGCTCAGCCATCTCAGGGGGGAGCTCCTACAATGAGCAGTTCTTC	CASSAISGGSSYNEQFF
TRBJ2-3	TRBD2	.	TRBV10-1	TGCGCCAGCAGTGCAACACCTCAGTCAGCGGGAGGGCCCCCAGGTGGAACGCAGTATTTT	CASSATPQSAGGPPGGTQYF
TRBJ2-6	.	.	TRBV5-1	TGCGCCAGCTATTCCGGGTCTGGGGCCAACGTCCTGACTTTC	CASYSGSGANVLTF
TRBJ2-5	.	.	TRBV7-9	TGTGCCAGCAGCTTAGAGGCAGGGAAGCAAGAGACCCAGTACTTC	CASSLEAGKQETQYF
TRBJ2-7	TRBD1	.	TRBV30	TGTGCCTGGTTAAGACAGGGGAGCTCCGAGCAGTACTTC	CAWLRQGSSEQYF
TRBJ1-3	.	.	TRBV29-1	TGCAGCTTCTCTTCAGGGGTCTCTGGAAACACCATATATTTT	CSFSSGVSGNTIYF
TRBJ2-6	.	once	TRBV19	TGTGCCAGTAGTATTAGGACACCCTCTGGGGCCAACGTCCTGACTTTC	CASSIRTPSGANVLTF